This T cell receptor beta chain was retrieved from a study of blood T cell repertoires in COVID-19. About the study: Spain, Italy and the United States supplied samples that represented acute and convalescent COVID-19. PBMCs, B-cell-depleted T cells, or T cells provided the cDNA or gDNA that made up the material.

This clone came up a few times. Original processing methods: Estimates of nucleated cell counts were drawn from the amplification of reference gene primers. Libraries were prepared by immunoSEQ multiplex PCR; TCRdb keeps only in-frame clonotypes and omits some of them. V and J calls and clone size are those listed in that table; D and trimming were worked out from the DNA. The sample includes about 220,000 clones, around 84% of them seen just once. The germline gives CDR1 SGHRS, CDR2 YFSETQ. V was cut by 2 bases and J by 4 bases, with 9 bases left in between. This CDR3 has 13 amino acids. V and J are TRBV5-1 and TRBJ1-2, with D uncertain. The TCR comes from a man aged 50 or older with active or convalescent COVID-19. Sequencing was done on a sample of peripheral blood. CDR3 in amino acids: CASSLDSTYGYTF. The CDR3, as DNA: TGCGCCAGCAGCTTAGATTCTACCTATGGCTACACCTTC.